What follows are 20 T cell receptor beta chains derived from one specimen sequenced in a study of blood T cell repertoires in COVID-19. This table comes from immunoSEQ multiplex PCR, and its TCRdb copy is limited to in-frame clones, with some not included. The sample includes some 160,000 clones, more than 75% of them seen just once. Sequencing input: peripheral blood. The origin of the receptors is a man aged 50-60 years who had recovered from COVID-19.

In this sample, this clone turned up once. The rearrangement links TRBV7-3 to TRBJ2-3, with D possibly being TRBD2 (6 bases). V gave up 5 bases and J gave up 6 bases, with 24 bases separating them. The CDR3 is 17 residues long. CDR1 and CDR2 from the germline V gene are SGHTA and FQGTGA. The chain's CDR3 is CASSNGLSGGLWDTQYF. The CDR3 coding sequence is TGTGCCAGCAGCAACGGGTTATCCGGGGGTCTGTGGGATACGCAGTATTTT.

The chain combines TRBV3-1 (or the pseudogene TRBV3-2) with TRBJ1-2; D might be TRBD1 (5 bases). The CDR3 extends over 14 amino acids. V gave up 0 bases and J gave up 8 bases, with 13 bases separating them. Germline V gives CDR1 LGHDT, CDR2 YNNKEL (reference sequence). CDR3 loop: CASSQDWRGWGYTF. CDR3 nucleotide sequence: TGTGCCAGCAGCCAAGATTGGAGGGGCTGGGGCTACACCTTC.

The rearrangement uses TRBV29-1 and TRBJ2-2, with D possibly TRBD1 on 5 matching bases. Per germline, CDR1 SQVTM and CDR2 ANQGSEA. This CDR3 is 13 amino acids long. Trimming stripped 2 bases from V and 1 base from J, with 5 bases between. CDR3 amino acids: CSVEQGNTGELFF. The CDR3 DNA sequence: TGCAGCGTTGAACAGGGGAACACCGGGGAGCTGTTTTTT.

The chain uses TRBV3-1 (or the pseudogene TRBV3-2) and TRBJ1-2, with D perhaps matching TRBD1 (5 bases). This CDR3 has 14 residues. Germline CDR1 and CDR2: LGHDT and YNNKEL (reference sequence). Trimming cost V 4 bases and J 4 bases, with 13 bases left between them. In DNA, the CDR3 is TGTGCCAGCAGCCCAGACAGTACAGGCTATGGCTACACCTTC. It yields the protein CASSPDSTGYGYTF.

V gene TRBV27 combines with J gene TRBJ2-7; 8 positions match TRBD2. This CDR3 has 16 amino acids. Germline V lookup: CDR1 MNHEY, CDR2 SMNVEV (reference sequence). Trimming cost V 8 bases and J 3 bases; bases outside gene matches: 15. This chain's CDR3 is CASLGDAGGEYYEQYF. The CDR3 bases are TGTGCCAGCCTCGGGGATGCGGGGGGCGAATACTACGAGCAGTACTTC.

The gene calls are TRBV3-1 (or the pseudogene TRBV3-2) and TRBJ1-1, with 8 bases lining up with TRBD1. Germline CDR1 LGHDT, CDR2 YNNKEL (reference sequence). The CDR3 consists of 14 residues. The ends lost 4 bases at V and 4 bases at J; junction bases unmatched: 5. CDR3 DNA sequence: TGTGCCAGCAGCCGAGGACAGGGACGCACTGAAGCTTTCTTT. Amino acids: CASSRGQGRTEAFF.

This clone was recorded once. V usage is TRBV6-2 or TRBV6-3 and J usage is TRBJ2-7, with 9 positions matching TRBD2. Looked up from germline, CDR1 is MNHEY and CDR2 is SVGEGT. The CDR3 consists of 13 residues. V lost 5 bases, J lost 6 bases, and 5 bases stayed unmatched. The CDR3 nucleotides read TGTGCCAGCAGTCCGGGACTAGCAAGCGAGCAGTACTTC. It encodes CASSPGLASEQYF.

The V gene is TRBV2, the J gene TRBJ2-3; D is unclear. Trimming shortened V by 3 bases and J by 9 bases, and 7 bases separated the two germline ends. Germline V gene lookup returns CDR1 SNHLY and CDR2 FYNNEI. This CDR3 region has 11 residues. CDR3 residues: CASSDFPTQYF. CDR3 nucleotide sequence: TGTGCCAGCAGTGATTTTCCGACGCAGTATTTT.

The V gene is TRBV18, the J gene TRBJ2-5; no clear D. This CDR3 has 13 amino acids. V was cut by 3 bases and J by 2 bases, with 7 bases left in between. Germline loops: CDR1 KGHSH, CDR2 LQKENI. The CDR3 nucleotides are TGTGCCAGCTCACCGCGCTTACAAGAGACCCAGTACTTC. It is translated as CASSPRLQETQYF.

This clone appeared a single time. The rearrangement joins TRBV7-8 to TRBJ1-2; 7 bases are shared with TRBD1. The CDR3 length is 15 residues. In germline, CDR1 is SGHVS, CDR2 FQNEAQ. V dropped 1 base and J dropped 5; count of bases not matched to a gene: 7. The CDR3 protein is CASSLVPDRSYGYTF. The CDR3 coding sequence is TGTGCCAGCAGCTTAGTCCCGGACAGGTCGTATGGCTACACCTTC.

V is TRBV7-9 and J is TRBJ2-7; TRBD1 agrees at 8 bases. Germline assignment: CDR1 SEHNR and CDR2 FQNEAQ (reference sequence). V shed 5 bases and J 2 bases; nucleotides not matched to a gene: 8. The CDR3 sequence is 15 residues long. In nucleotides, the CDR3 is TGTGCCAGCAGCCCCAAGGACAGGGACACCTACGAGCAGTACTTC. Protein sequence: CASSPKDRDTYEQYF.

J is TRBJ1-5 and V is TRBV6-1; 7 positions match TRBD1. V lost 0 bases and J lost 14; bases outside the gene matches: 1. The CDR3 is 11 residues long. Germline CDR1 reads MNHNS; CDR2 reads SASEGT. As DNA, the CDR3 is TGTGCCAGCAGTGAAGCGCAGGGGGAGCATTTT. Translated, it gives CASSEAQGEHF.

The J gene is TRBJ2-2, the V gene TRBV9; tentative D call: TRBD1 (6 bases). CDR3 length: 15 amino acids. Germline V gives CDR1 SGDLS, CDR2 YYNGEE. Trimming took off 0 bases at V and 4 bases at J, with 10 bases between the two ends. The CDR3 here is CASSVAGVGTGELFF. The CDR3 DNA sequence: TGTGCCAGCAGCGTAGCAGGGGTTGGCACCGGGGAGCTGTTTTTT.

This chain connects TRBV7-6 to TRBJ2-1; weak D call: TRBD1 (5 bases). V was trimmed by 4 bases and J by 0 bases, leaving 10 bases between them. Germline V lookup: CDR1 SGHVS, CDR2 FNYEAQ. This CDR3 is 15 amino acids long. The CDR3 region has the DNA TGTGCCAGCAGCTCTCCAGGGCGCTCCTACAATGAGCAGTTCTTC. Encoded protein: CASSSPGRSYNEQFF.

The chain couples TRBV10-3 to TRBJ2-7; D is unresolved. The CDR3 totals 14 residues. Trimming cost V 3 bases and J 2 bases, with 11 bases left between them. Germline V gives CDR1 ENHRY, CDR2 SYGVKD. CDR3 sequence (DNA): TGTGCCATCAGTGAAGAACAGCAAGCCTACGAGCAGTACTTC. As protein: CAISEEQQAYEQYF.

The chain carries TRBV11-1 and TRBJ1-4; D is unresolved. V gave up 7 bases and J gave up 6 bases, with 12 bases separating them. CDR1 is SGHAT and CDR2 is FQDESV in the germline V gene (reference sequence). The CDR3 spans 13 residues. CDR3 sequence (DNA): TGTGCCAGCAAGAACCGCCGGGATGAAAAACTGTTTTTT. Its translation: CASKNRRDEKLFF.

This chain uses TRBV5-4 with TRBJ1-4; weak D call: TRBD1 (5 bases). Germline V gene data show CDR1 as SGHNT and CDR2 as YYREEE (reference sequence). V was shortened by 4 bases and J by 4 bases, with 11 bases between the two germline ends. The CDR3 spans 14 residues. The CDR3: CASSAAGGNEKLFF. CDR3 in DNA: TGTGCCAGCAGCGCCGCGGGGGGTAATGAAAAACTGTTTTTT.

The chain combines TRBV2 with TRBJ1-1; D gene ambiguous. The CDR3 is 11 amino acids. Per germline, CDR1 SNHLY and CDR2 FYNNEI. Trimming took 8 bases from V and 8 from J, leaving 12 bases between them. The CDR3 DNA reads TGTGCCAGCCAAGGAGCCTCGGAAGCTTTCTTT. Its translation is CASQGASEAFF.

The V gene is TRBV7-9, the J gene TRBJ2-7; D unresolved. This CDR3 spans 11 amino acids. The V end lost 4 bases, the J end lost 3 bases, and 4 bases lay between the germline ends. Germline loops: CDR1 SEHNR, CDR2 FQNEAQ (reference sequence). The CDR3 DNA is TGTGCCAGCAGCTCCTACTACGAGCAGTACTTC. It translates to CASSSYYEQYF.

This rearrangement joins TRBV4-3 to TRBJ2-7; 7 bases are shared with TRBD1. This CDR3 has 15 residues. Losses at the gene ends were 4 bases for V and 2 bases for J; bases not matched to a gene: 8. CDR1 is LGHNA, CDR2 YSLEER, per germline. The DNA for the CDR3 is TGCGCCAGCAGCCCCGGACAGGCCTCCGCCTACGAGCAGTACTTC. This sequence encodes CASSPGQASAYEQYF.